Listed below are T cell receptor beta chains from one sample, sequenced in a study of cytomegalovirus exposure and HLA in healthy donors. TCRdb's table, derived via immunoSEQ multiplex PCR, lists solely in-frame clones and lacks some. The sample shows roughly 150,000 clones, approximately 88% of them seen only once. The source material was PBMCs. The source is a boy under 10 years old in good health and CMV-seronegative. Both conserved end residues are part of each CDR3. Fields, in order: V gene, D gene, J gene, clone size, CDR3 protein, CDR3 DNA. A D gene is named only where the DNA matches it firmly. Size is omitted from some rows. Given values are once, few, many or a class for expanded clones.

TRBV23-1	NA	TRBJ1-2	once	CASSQPEGASSGYTF	TGCGCCAGCAGTCAACCGGAAGGGGCGTCCTCTGGCTACACCTTC
TRBV9	NA	TRBJ2-2	NA	CASSVDGRNTGELFF	TGTGCCAGCAGCGTAGATGGGCGGAACACCGGGGAGCTGTTTTTT
TRBV6-1	NA	TRBJ1-2	once	CASSDLGQGGYTF	TGTGCCAGCAGTGATCTTGGGCAGGGCGGCTACACCTTC
TRBV27	NA	TRBJ1-5	NA	CASSSSLGSNQPQHF	TGTGCCAGCAGTTCCAGTCTAGGTAGCAATCAGCCCCAGCATTTT
TRBV30	NA	TRBJ1-6	NA	CAWKSRGNSPLHF	TGTGCCTGGAAAAGCCGAGGTAATTCACCCCTCCACTTT
TRBV7-9	TRBD2	TRBJ2-3	NA	CASSEAGGPDTQYF	TGTGCCAGCAGCGAAGCGGGGGGGCCGGATACGCAGTATTTT
TRBV6-6	NA	TRBJ2-3	NA	CASSYAKTSSTDTQYF	TGTGCCAGCAGTTACGCGAAGACTTCTAGCACAGATACGCAGTATTTT
TRBV18	TRBD2	TRBJ2-1	NA	CASSPEKGQRGGLNEQFF	TGTGCCAGCTCACCAGAGAAAGGTCAGCGGGGGGGCTTAAATGAGCAGTTCTTC
TRBV5-1	NA	TRBJ1-2	once	CASRNRDGYTF	TGCGCCAGCAGGAACAGGGATGGCTACACCTTC
TRBV4-3	NA	TRBJ2-2	NA	CASSQERSTGELFF	TGCGCCAGCAGCCAAGAACGGTCGACCGGGGAGCTGTTTTTT
TRBV6-1	NA	TRBJ2-3	NA	CASSDNYPPGPDTQYF	TGTGCCAGCAGTGATAATTACCCCCCAGGGCCAGATACGCAGTATTTT
TRBV19	TRBD1	TRBJ1-1	NA	CASSRWTGGNTEAFF	TGTGCCAGTAGTAGGTGGACAGGGGGTAACACTGAAGCTTTCTTT
TRBV27	NA	TRBJ2-7	NA	CASSLQGNHYEQYF	TGTGCCAGCAGTTTACAGGGGAACCACTACGAGCAGTACTTC
TRBV6-5	NA	TRBJ1-2	few	CASSDGGGLGYTF	TGTGCCAGCAGTGACGGGGGAGGCCTTGGCTACACCTTC
TRBV6-5	NA	TRBJ1-4	NA	CASRHRTAKDEKLFF	TGTGCCAGCAGACACCGGACAGCCAAGGACGAAAAACTGTTTTTT
TRBV15	NA	TRBJ2-6	NA	CATSRALSGANVLTF	TGTGCCACCAGCAGGGCTCTCTCTGGGGCCAACGTCCTGACTTTC
TRBV5-1	TRBD1	TRBJ2-5	NA	CASSLGTGGFETQYF	TGCGCCAGCAGCTTGGGGACAGGGGGCTTCGAGACCCAGTACTTC
TRBV6-1	NA	TRBJ2-5	few	CASPSGEETQYF	TGTGCCAGCCCCTCGGGGGAAGAGACCCAGTACTTC
TRBV7-6	TRBD1	TRBJ2-1	NA	CASRPSTVTGFNEQFF	TGTGCCAGCAGACCTAGTACTGTGACAGGGTTCAATGAGCAGTTCTTC
TRBV9	TRBD2	TRBJ2-2	NA	CASSPGLAGTNTGELFF	TGTGCCAGCAGCCCGGGACTAGCGGGGACGAACACCGGGGAGCTGTTTTTT
TRBV28	NA	TRBJ2-1	NA	CASSFGVNEQFF	TGTGCCAGCAGTTTTGGAGTAAACGAGCAGTTCTTC
TRBV6-5	TRBD2	TRBJ2-5	NA	CASSYSGTSSETQYF	TGTGCCAGCAGTTACTCAGGGACTAGCTCAGAGACCCAGTACTTC
TRBV6-4	NA	TRBJ2-3	NA	CASSPVHSDTQYF	TGTGCCAGCAGTCCGGTGCACTCAGATACGCAGTATTTT
TRBV7-3	TRBD1	TRBJ2-3	once	CASSPRTGWADTQYF	TGTGCCAGCAGCCCAAGGACAGGGTGGGCAGATACGCAGTATTTT
TRBV30	NA	TRBJ1-1	NA	CAWSPKTQVPTEAFF	TGTGCCTGGAGTCCTAAGACACAGGTTCCCACTGAAGCTTTCTTT
TRBV2	NA	TRBJ2-1	NA	CASSILGGVEKDEQFF	TGTGCCAGCAGTATACTAGGGGGGGTGGAGAAGGATGAGCAGTTCTTC
TRBV2	NA	TRBJ2-7	NA	CASLRRTAAYEQYF	TGTGCCAGCCTGCGTCGGACAGCTGCCTACGAGCAGTACTTC
TRBV30	NA	TRBJ2-7	NA	CAWRGDSSYEQYF	TGTGCCTGGAGAGGGGATAGCTCCTACGAGCAGTACTTC
TRBV4-1	NA	TRBJ2-1	NA	CASSPWGVAEQFF	TGCGCCAGCAGCCCGTGGGGAGTAGCCGAGCAGTTCTTC
TRBV19	TRBD1	TRBJ2-2	NA	CASNRDRGVGELFF	TGTGCCAGTAACCGAGACAGGGGGGTAGGGGAGCTGTTTTTT
TRBV4-1	NA	TRBJ2-1	NA	CASSPQESSYNEQFF	TGCGCCAGCAGCCCACAGGAGAGCTCCTACAATGAGCAGTTCTTC
TRBV9	NA	TRBJ1-1	NA	CASSAGPGDTEAFF	TGTGCCAGCAGCGCAGGTCCGGGGGACACTGAAGCTTTCTTT
TRBV7-2	NA	TRBJ2-5	NA	CASSLSLQETQYF	TGTGCCAGCAGCTTATCCCTACAAGAGACCCAGTACTTC
TRBV6-5	TRBD1	TRBJ1-4	few	CASSFSQGDEKLFF	TGTGCCAGCAGTTTTTCCCAGGGGGATGAAAAACTGTTTTTT
TRBV28	NA	TRBJ1-2	NA	CASSDGGEGYGYTF	TGTGCCAGCAGTGATGGGGGGGAAGGTTATGGCTACACCTTC
TRBV19	TRBD1	TRBJ2-1	NA	CASSVRSGQGYNEQFF	TGTGCCAGTAGTGTTAGATCGGGACAGGGATACAATGAGCAGTTCTTC
TRBV2	TRBD2	TRBJ2-7	NA	CASKRDYEQYF	TGTGCCAGCAAGCGGGACTACGAGCAGTACTTC
TRBV28	NA	TRBJ2-1	once	CASSSMPVSYNEQFF	TGTGCCAGCAGTTCTATGCCGGTATCCTACAATGAGCAGTTCTTC
TRBV5-6	TRBD1	TRBJ1-5	NA	CASSLTTGAGTGLSQPQHF	TGTGCCAGCAGCTTAACGACTGGGGCCGGGACAGGGTTGAGTCAGCCCCAGCATTTT
TRBV18	NA	TRBJ1-2	NA	CASSPGIDTINYGYTF	TGTGCCAGCTCACCAGGAATCGACACGATTAACTATGGCTACACCTTC
TRBV11-2	NA	TRBJ1-4	NA	CASSLGRQPANEKLFF	TGTGCCAGCAGCTTGGGTCGACAGCCTGCTAATGAAAAACTGTTTTTT
TRBV19	TRBD1	TRBJ1-1	once	CASSIRGPDTEAFF	TGTGCCAGTAGTATCAGGGGGCCGGACACTGAAGCTTTCTTT
TRBV4-1	TRBD2	TRBJ2-3	NA	CASSPRYRTSGSTDTQYF	TGCGCCAGCAGCCCAAGATATCGGACTAGCGGGAGCACAGATACGCAGTATTTT
TRBV6-1	TRBD2	TRBJ2-3	NA	CASSEFSGGGDTQYF	TGTGCCAGCAGTGAATTTTCGGGAGGGGGAGATACGCAGTATTTT
TRBV30	TRBD2	TRBJ2-1	NA	CACQIGSGGYGEQFF	TGTGCCTGCCAGATCGGTTCGGGGGGGTATGGTGAGCAGTTCTTC
TRBV7-7	NA	TRBJ2-1	NA	CASSLGGATYNEQFF	TGTGCTAGCAGCTTAGGCGGAGCAACCTACAATGAGCAGTTCTTC
TRBV9	TRBD2	TRBJ2-7	NA	CASSVASGGIYEQYF	TGTGCCAGCAGCGTAGCTAGCGGGGGGATCTACGAGCAGTACTTC
TRBV7-2	TRBD2	TRBJ2-2	NA	CASSLDRTSGRTGELFF	TGTGCCAGCAGCTTAGACCGGACTAGCGGGAGGACCGGGGAGCTGTTTTTT
TRBV25-1	TRBD1	TRBJ2-1	NA	CASSEPRETGKGNEQFF	TGTGCCAGCAGTGAGCCCCGCGAGACAGGGAAGGGCAATGAGCAGTTCTTC
TRBV19	NA	TRBJ1-5	NA	CASTPARAANQPQHF	TGTGCCAGTACCCCCGCGAGGGCAGCCAATCAGCCCCAGCATTTT
TRBV7-8	NA	TRBJ1-1	NA	CASSLGETGNTFF	TGTGCCAGCAGCCTCGGGGAAACCGGGAATACTTTCTTT
TRBV4-3	TRBD2	TRBJ2-2	NA	CASSPLAGGDTGELFF	TGCGCCAGCAGCCCTCTAGCGGGGGGGGACACCGGGGAGCTGTTTTTT
TRBV4-1	NA	TRBJ1-1	NA	CASSQVQGGTEAFF	TGCGCCAGCAGCCAAGTACAGGGCGGAACTGAAGCTTTCTTT
TRBV7-2	TRBD1	TRBJ1-1	NA	CASSYRGGAGTEAFF	TGTGCCAGCAGCTACAGGGGAGGTGCGGGCACTGAAGCTTTCTTT